This T cell receptor beta chain was sequenced during a study of shared clonotypes between healthy human individuals (dated by TCRdb to the early 2020s). About the full investigation: A few men and a couple of women, aged 18 to 49 years, made up the cohort. To estimate repertoire size and how much clonotype sharing occurs between individuals, the study deeply sequenced the blood TCR repertoires of a handful of healthy adults. Different laboratories and diverse techniques were used to prepare libraries and sequence TCR repertoires, to increase sequencing depth and limit assay-specific biases. Per donor, leukapheresis produced somewhere between about 0.8 and 9 billion PBMCs.

Points on this clone: Its target antigen remains unknown. No base qualities exist here, and no much larger clone lies one base off it.

What the authors observed across the whole study: Because the study included a small number of donors, the genetic and exposure-history diversity represented was limited. Pairwise subsampling indicated that sequencing depth was expected to affect the degree of clonotype sharing among donors. Sampling was restricted to blood, and TCR repertoires in tissue are likely to differ from TCR repertoires in blood.

Donors were healthy HIV-negative adults with no recently reported acute infections or vaccinations. All donors were Caucasian adults living in Nashville, Tennessee, USA. In the unsorted samples, 85 million to 100 million PBMCs were counted, and genomic DNA was extracted using the QIAamp DNA Blood Mini kit. After blood collection by leukapheresis, PBMCs were isolated using Ficoll-Histopaque density gradient centrifugation and then cryopreserved in the vapor phase of liquid nitrogen. The CDR3 measures 13 amino acids from cysteine to phenylalanine. Left in the record is the CDR3 DNA by itself, 39 bases read in frame from the first base. As encoded in the germline V gene, CDR1 is MDHEN while CDR2 is SYDVKM. Ends trimmed: V by 8 bases, J by 5 bases; bases unmatched to a gene: 9. TCR CDR3 regions were amplified from genomic DNA by multiplex PCR using the deep immunoSEQ assay. Genomic DNA extracted from each cell subset was distributed evenly over all wells of several immunoSEQ 96-well plates, and each plate served as one replicate. For unsorted PBMC, each replicate PCR was loaded with roughly 270 ng genomic DNA, equivalent to around 30,000 T cell genomes. Unsorted PBMC genomic DNA was sequenced across ten immunoSEQ deep assay plates. Purified libraries were quantified with a Qubit 3.0 fluorometer, sized on a Bioanalyzer 2100, and re-quantified with the KAPA Library Quantification kit. Every immunoSEQ 96-well plate was sequenced on a dedicated single-read 150-cycle Illumina NextSeq 550 flow cell. Turning to the authors' computational methods: The immunoSEQ output contained only junctional sequences without quality scores, so filtering could not match that applied to full-length reads. Sequences were annotated with PyIR, a Python wrapper for IgBLAST v1.9, using IMGT germline references to assign V/J genes and CDR3. Reads were removed for weak V/J assignments (E-value above 1e-6), missing CDR3, stop codons, out-of-frame junctions, or ambiguous translated residues. V3J clonotypes were defined by identical inferred V gene, J gene, and CDR3 amino acid sequence. To compute the percentage overlap between repertoires, the number of shared unique clonotypes was divided by the size of the smaller repertoire. Richness of each repertoire was evaluated using RTK rarefaction, the Chao1 estimator, and Recon v2.1 estimates of unobserved clonotypes. Entries here come from immuneACCESS through TCRdb and include only in-frame sequences with V and J called. Some clones fail to appear in such tables; in the studies checked, an unresolved V gene covers under half of the shortfall, and the cause of the remainder is unknown. V, J and clone size derive from that table, while D and trimming were established from the DNA sequence. Across this sample there are fewer than 550,000 clones, with over 75% seen only once. Roughly an eighth of the sample is held by the ten biggest clonotypes.

The sequenced sample consisted of PBMCs. This TCR derives from a woman aged 40 to 50 in good health. Some clones in this sample may be carry-over from other donors' samples. This receptor chain uses TRBV28 and TRBJ2-7; 7 bases in between match TRBD1. CDR3 region: CASSLTGYHEQYF. The DNA reads as follows: TGTGCCAGCTCACTGACAGGGTACCACGAGCAGTACTTC.